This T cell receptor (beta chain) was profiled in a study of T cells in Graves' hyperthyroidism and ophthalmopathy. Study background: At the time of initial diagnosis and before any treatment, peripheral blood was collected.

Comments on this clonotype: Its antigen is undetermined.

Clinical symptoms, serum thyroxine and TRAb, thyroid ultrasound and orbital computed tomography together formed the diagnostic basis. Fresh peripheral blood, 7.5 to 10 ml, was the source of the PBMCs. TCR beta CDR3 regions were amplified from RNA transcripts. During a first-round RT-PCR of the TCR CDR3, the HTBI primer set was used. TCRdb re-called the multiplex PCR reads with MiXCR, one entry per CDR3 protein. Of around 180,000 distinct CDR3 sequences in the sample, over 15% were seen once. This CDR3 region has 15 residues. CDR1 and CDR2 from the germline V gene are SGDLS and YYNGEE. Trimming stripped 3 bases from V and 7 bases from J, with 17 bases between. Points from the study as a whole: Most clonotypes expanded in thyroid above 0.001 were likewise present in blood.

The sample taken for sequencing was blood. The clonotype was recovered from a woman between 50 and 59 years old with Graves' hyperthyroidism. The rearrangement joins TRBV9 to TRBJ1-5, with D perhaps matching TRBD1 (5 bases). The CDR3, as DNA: TGTGCCAGCAGCGCCGGGCCACAGGAAGGACAGCCCCAGCATTTT. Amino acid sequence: CASSAGPQEGQPQHF.